Presented here are 8 T cell receptor beta chains from one specimen sequenced in a study of blood T cell repertoires in COVID-19. The repertoire was sequenced with immunoSEQ multiplex PCR; TCRdb's copy has only in-frame clones and lacks some. The sample has 65,000 to 75,000 clones; roughly 80% are singletons. Sequencing was carried out using peripheral blood. The receptor set was obtained from a woman of 80 years or more with acute or convalescent COVID-19.

V and J are TRBV5-4 and TRBJ2-1; 9 bases align to TRBD1. The CDR3 length is 15 residues. V was pared by 4 bases and J by 7 bases, with 9 bases of the junction left unmatched. CDR1 SGHNT and CDR2 YYREEE come from the germline V gene (reference sequence). CDR3 amino acids: CASSTGTGMVNEQFF. The CDR3, as DNA: TGTGCCAGCAGCACCGGGACAGGGATGGTAAATGAGCAGTTCTTC.

The chain recombines TRBV19 with TRBJ1-4; 7 nucleotides align to TRBD1. This CDR3 contains 16 residues. CDR1 LNHDA and CDR2 SQIVND come from the germline V gene (reference sequence). The ends lost 9 bases at V and 5 bases at J; junction bases unmatched: 15. The CDR3, as DNA: TGTGCCAGCCGGAATAGTTTACAGGGGACAAATGAAAAACTGTTTTTT. Its translation: CASRNSLQGTNEKLFF.

The chain is built from TRBV10-3 and TRBJ1-6; 7 bases map to TRBD1. This CDR3 region has 15 residues. CDR1 ENHRY and CDR2 SYGVKD come from the germline V gene. V trimming: 7 bases; J trimming: 8 bases; junction bases outside the gene matches: 11. This chain's CDR3 is CAIKITDRVYSPLHF. In DNA, the CDR3 is TGTGCCATCAAAATTACAGACAGGGTTTATTCACCCCTCCACTTT.

This chain joins TRBV3-1 (or the pseudogene TRBV3-2) and TRBJ1-1, with a tentative D call TRBD1 (6 bases). CDR1 LGHDT and CDR2 YNNKEL come from the germline V gene (reference sequence). Trimming left V 3 bases short and J 3 bases short, with 14 bases between. The length of the CDR3 is 15 residues. The CDR3: CASSQGAVGYTEAFF. The CDR3 DNA sequence: TGTGCCAGCAGCCAGGGGGCAGTGGGGTACACTGAAGCTTTCTTT.

The gene calls are TRBV19 and TRBJ2-2; 7 bases fit TRBD1. The V and J ends lost 6 bases and 0 bases, in that order; junction bases with no gene match: 1. The CDR3 runs 14 residues. In germline, CDR1 is LNHDA, CDR2 SQIVND (reference sequence). CDR3 protein: CASRGTANTGELFF. As DNA, the CDR3 is TGTGCCAGTAGGGGGACAGCGAACACCGGGGAGCTGTTTTTT.

The rearrangement uses TRBV6-6 and TRBJ1-2, with 7 positions matching TRBD1. CDR3 length: 15 residues. The V gene end was trimmed by 5 bases and the J gene end by 2 bases; junction bases not matched to a gene: 8. Germline V CDR1 and CDR2: MNHNY, SVGAGI (reference sequence). The CDR3 is CASSVRQGSNYGYTF. The CDR3 coding sequence is TGTGCCAGCAGTGTAAGACAGGGATCGAACTATGGCTACACCTTC.

The chain joins TRBV5-1 to TRBJ2-2, with a possible D match to TRBD2 (7 bases). This CDR3 contains 18 residues. Trimming pared 5 bases from V and 0 bases from J, leaving 20 bases between. CDR1 and CDR2 from the germline V gene are SGHRS and YFSETQ. The CDR3 is CASSSGEGLSANTGELFF. The DNA for the CDR3 is TGCGCCAGCAGTTCAGGGGAGGGGTTGAGCGCGAACACCGGGGAGCTGTTTTTT.

The V call is TRBV7-8, the J call TRBJ1-5; the match to TRBD1 covers 7 bases. Germline-derived CDR1 and CDR2 are SGHVS and FQNEAQ. The CDR3 has 14 residues. J gave up 4 bases and V 5 bases, and 5 bases lay outside the gene matches. CDR3 region: CASSTDRRNQPQHF. The CDR3 DNA reads TGTGCCAGCAGCACGGACAGGAGGAATCAGCCCCAGCATTTT.